These 13 T cell receptor beta chains originate from one sample sequenced in a study of blood T cell repertoires in COVID-19. Clones were sequenced by immunoSEQ multiplex PCR, and TCRdb holds only the in-frame ones, with some missing. The data hold 200,000 to 250,000 clones, with roughly 85% observed a single time. Source material: peripheral blood. The source is a woman of 80 years or more with acute or convalescent COVID-19.

The chain has TRBV25-1 and TRBJ1-1, with 7 nucleotides matching TRBD1. The V gene end was trimmed by 7 bases and the J gene end by 4 bases; junction bases not matched to a gene: 9. CDR3 size: 14 residues. Germline CDR1 reads MGHDK; CDR2 reads SYGVNS. CDR3 residues: CASMNRGGGTEAFF. For the CDR3, the DNA is TGTGCCAGCATGAACAGGGGTGGGGGCACTGAAGCTTTCTTT.

Only a few counts were recorded for this clone. CDR3 sequence: CASSFNRGGKETQYF. The CDR3 bases are TGTGCCAGCAGTTTTAACAGGGGGGGGAAAGAGACCCAGTACTTC. The J gene is TRBJ2-5, the V gene TRBV28; possible D gene TRBD1, 8 bases. CDR1 MDHEN and CDR2 SYDVKM come from the germline V gene. Trimming left V 3 bases short and J 3 bases short, with 14 bases between. The CDR3 contains 15 residues.

This chain links TRBV3-1 (or the pseudogene TRBV3-2) with TRBJ1-4; D remains unclear. V shed 0 bases and J shed 4 bases, with 3 bases lying between them. CDR3 length: 13 amino acids. Germline CDR1 LGHDT, CDR2 YNNKEL (reference sequence). The CDR3 protein is CASSQEYNEKLFF. DNA for the CDR3: TGTGCCAGCAGCCAAGAGTATAATGAAAAACTGTTTTTT.

The chain is built from TRBV4-2 and TRBJ1-6; D is unresolved. This CDR3 comprises 16 residues. Between the trimmed V and J ends, which lost 0 bases and 6 bases, there was a span of 12 bases. The germline V gene encodes CDR1 LGHNA and CDR2 YNFKEQ. The CDR3 DNA reads TGTGCCAGCAGCCAAGATGGGCCGGGGTCTAATTCACCCCTCCACTTT. This sequence encodes CASSQDGPGSNSPLHF.

The J gene is TRBJ2-7, the V gene TRBV3-1 (or the pseudogene TRBV3-2); tentative D call: TRBD2 (6 bases). V was shortened by 4 bases and J by 1 base, with 23 bases between the two germline ends. In germline, CDR1 is LGHDT, CDR2 YNNKEL (reference sequence). The CDR3 length is 18 residues. This CDR3 reads CASSPGRGRGGLSYEQYF. The CDR3 DNA sequence: TGTGCCAGCAGCCCGGGACGGGGGAGAGGTGGGTTGTCCTACGAGCAGTACTTC.

The CDR3 sequence: CASSTLNTEAFF. DNA of the CDR3: TGTGCCAGCTCGACACTCAACACTGAAGCTTTCTTT. The chain combines TRBV2 with TRBJ1-1, with D unresolved. V was shortened by 8 bases and J by 2 bases, with 9 bases between the two germline ends. The CDR3 loop spans 12 amino acids. CDR1 is SNHLY, CDR2 FYNNEI, per germline.

This clone has only a few counts. V is TRBV2 and J is TRBJ1-3; D is undetermined. The V end was cut by 5 bases, the J end by 8 bases, with 13 bases between. Looked up from germline, CDR1 is SNHLY and CDR2 is FYNNEI. The CDR3 is 13 amino acids. CDR3 sequence reads: CASSFDPGDTIYF. In DNA, the CDR3 is TGTGCCAGCAGTTTCGACCCCGGGGACACCATATATTTT.

The CDR3 spells CASSLQGASPLHF. The CDR3 coding sequence is TGTGCCAGCAGTTTACAGGGGGCCTCACCCCTCCACTTT. The rearrangement links TRBV27 to TRBJ1-6; TRBD1 agrees at 8 bases. V lost 2 bases to trimming and J lost 10 bases; unmatched junction nucleotides: 1. CDR3 length: 13 amino acids. The germline V gene has CDR1 MNHEY and CDR2 SMNVEV (reference sequence).

This chain links TRBV2 with TRBJ1-1, with D perhaps TRBD1 (6 bases). Looked up from germline, CDR1 is SNHLY and CDR2 is FYNNEI. There are 14 residues in the CDR3. Trimming cost V 6 bases and J 0 bases, with 11 bases left between them. The CDR3 is CASRFTGMNTEAFF. The CDR3 DNA reads as TGTGCCAGCAGATTTACAGGGATGAACACTGAAGCTTTCTTT.

This chain links TRBV7-9 with TRBJ2-2; a weak D match, TRBD1 (5 bases). The CDR3 is 14 residues long. V was trimmed by 5 bases and J by 4 bases, leaving 11 bases between them. Per the germline V gene, CDR1 is SEHNR and CDR2 is FQNEAQ (reference sequence). The CDR3 DNA sequence: TGTGCCAGCAGCCCGAGGACAACCACCGGGGAGCTGTTTTTT. Translating gives CASSPRTTTGELFF.

The chain recombines TRBV5-6 with TRBJ1-2, with no clear D. Trimming cost V 2 bases and J 0 bases, with 8 bases left between them. The V gene's germline CDR1 is SGHDT and CDR2 YYEEEE. The CDR3 is 14 residues long. The CDR3 loop is CASSLSPANYGYTF. The CDR3 DNA sequence: TGTGCCAGCAGCTTAAGTCCAGCTAACTATGGCTACACCTTC. The whole variable domain, remainder taken from reference TRBV5-6 and TRBJ1-2, is DAGVTQSPTHLIKTRGQQVTLRCSPKSGHDTVSWYQQALGQGPQFIFQYYEEEERQRGNFPDRFSGHQFPNYSSELNVNALLLGDSALYLCASSLSPANYGYTFGSGTRLTVV.

Only one count was recorded for this clone. The chain employs TRBV6-5 and TRBJ1-1, with 7 bases identical to TRBD1. The CDR3 is 15 amino acids. Germline CDR1 MNHEY, CDR2 SVGAGI. Trimming at V came to 6 bases and at J to 0 bases, leaving 7 bases not matched to a gene. CDR3 loop: CASRGTGAMNTEAFF. The CDR3 coding sequence is TGTGCCAGCAGGGGTACAGGGGCGATGAACACTGAAGCTTTCTTT.

The V call is TRBV29-1, the J call TRBJ2-7, with 11 bases identical to TRBD2. Germline V gene sequence: CDR1 SQVTM, CDR2 ANQGSEA. CDR3 size: 12 residues. The chain's CDR3 is CSFLAGGYEQYF. Written as DNA, the CDR3 is TGCAGTTTCCTAGCGGGGGGCTACGAGCAGTACTTC.